This T cell receptor beta chain was identified in a study of OX40 agonist ivuxolimab in advanced cancers. Study-wide results and caveats: There were also nonresponders showing low normalized T-cell clonal expansion.

In its sample, this clone was seen once. Its matching antigen is unknown. This CDR3 is 16 amino acids long. V lost 5 bases, J lost 3 bases, and 12 bases stayed unmatched. Germline lookup yields CDR1 MDHEN and CDR2 SYDVKM. This table comes from immunoSEQ multiplex PCR, and its TCRdb copy is limited to in-frame clones, with some not included. Altogether more than 65,000 clones are present, 78% being singletons, with the ten largest covering around 5%. This specimen was CD4+ or CD8+ T cells sorted from blood, taken in a trial of the OX40 agonist ivuxolimab. The TCR was taken from an adult with an advanced solid tumor such as melanoma, head and neck, liver or kidney cancer. The chain is built from TRBV28 and TRBJ2-7; 8 positions agree with TRBD2. Here the CDR3 DNA reads TGTGCCAGCAGTCCGGTCCGACTAGCGCCTAGCTACGAGCAGTACTTC. It is translated as CASSPVRLAPSYEQYF.